This is a list of T cell receptor beta chains from one sample in a study of cytomegalovirus exposure and HLA in healthy donors. The table came from immunoSEQ multiplex PCR; TCRdb's copy has only in-frame clones and leaves some out. The sample yields about 200,000 clones, 80% to 90% seen once. The sequencing sample was made of PBMCs. The receptors derive from a young woman in good health and CMV-seropositive. The CDR3 runs from the conserved cysteine through the conserved F or W.

V | CDR3
TRBV29-1 | CSVDIYNEQFF
TRBV5-1 | CASSLYQGHGYTF
TRBV6-5 | CASSYSQGWYEQYF
TRBV11-2 | CASSFLGGSTDTQYF
TRBV5-6 | CASSGDRGMGSGYGYTF
TRBV7-7 | CASSSDRGETQYF
TRBV4-1 | CASSQEPGQGSEKLFF
TRBV4-1 | CASSPGGIEYRSEQFF
TRBV6-1 | CASISGRASDTQYF
TRBV7-2 | CASSSGHRGGYTF
TRBV7-9 | CASSPQVVGHEQYF